One and the same sample provided the 11 T cell receptor beta chains below, sequenced in a study of early stage breast cancer tumors. Profiled with immunoSEQ multiplex PCR; TCRdb holds only in-frame clones, not every one. The sample lists tens of thousands of clones; over 70% were seen once. Input material: blood. The receptors originated from a person aged 35-49 years with breast cancer.

V and J are TRBV19 and TRBJ2-7, with D possibly TRBD1 on 6 matching bases. Germline CDR1 reads LNHDA; CDR2 reads SQIVND (reference sequence). The V gene lost 5 bases and the J gene lost 0 bases, with 11 bases spanning the gap. This CDR3 is 14 amino acids long. CDR3 sequence reads: CASSPTGNSYEQYF. The CDR3 DNA sequence: TGTGCCAGTAGTCCGACAGGTAACTCCTACGAGCAGTACTTC.

V is TRBV28 and J is TRBJ2-7; D tentatively reads TRBD1 or TRBD2 (5 bases each). Germline CDR1 and CDR2: MDHEN and SYDVKM. Trimming left V 5 bases short and J 2 bases short, with 19 bases between. This CDR3 spans 16 amino acids. CDR3 nucleotides: TGTGCCAGCAGTCCACACCGGGGCCTAATACCCTACGAGCAGTACTTC. Protein product: CASSPHRGLIPYEQYF.

The V gene is TRBV7-6, the J gene TRBJ2-2; 9 nucleotides agree with TRBD1. The V and J ends lost 5 bases and 6 bases, in that order; junction bases with no gene match: 10. Germline values: CDR1 SGHVS, CDR2 FNYEAQ. The CDR3 extends over 16 amino acids. Written as DNA, the CDR3 is TGTGCCAGCAGCCCCACTGGACAGGGGATCCCCGGGGAGCTGTTTTTT. This translates into CASSPTGQGIPGELFF.

V gene TRBV7-8 combines with J gene TRBJ2-7; D unclear. Germline V gene data show CDR1 as SGHVS and CDR2 as FQNEAQ. Trimming removed 1 base from V and 6 bases from J, with 10 bases in between. The CDR3 has 13 residues. CDR3 region: CASSLEARGEQYF. CDR3 bases: TGTGCCAGCAGCTTAGAGGCACGCGGCGAGCAGTACTTC.

This clone was counted only a few times. The genes are TRBV19 and TRBJ1-3; a weak D match, TRBD1 (5 bases). V lost 4 bases and J lost 0, with 13 bases in between. This CDR3 spans 16 amino acids. Germline V CDR1 and CDR2: LNHDA, SQIVND (reference sequence). CDR3 sequence: CASSRIAGDSGNTIYF. The CDR3 DNA reads as TGTGCCAGTAGTAGAATTGCGGGGGACTCTGGAAACACCATATATTTT.

This clone was detected once. The chain is built from TRBV6-1 and TRBJ2-3, with D possibly being TRBD2 (6 bases). Trimming left V 3 bases short and J 6 bases short, with 10 bases between. The V gene's germline CDR1 is MNHNS and CDR2 SASEGT. The CDR3 runs 13 residues. CDR3 sequence (DNA): TGTGCCAGCAGTGAGACGGGGAGGGATACGCAGTATTTT. Translation gives CASSETGRDTQYF.

V gene TRBV18 combines with J gene TRBJ2-5; D gene unclear. CDR1 is KGHSH, CDR2 LQKENI, per germline. The CDR3 has 14 amino acids. Trimming took 2 bases from V and 2 from J, leaving 9 bases between them. CDR3 sequence (DNA): TGTGCCAGCTCACCATCTGCCGTACAAGAGACCCAGTACTTC. This sequence encodes CASSPSAVQETQYF.

This clone has only a few counts. The chain is built from TRBV19 and TRBJ2-7, with 7 nucleotides matching TRBD1. This CDR3 contains 11 residues. V shed 5 bases, J shed 10 bases, and the junction held 5 bases outside the gene matches. Germline V gene data show CDR1 as LNHDA and CDR2 as SQIVND (reference sequence). The CDR3 sequence: CASSVDRDQYF. In DNA form, the CDR3 reads TGTGCCAGTAGTGTTGACAGGGATCAGTACTTC.

The chain uses TRBV19 and TRBJ2-3, with D possibly TRBD2 on 6 matching bases. With 7 bases removed from V and 5 bases from J, the gap between germline ends came to 10 bases. The length of the CDR3 is 12 residues. Germline V gene sequence: CDR1 LNHDA, CDR2 SQIVND (reference sequence). CDR3 nucleotide sequence: TGTGCCAGTACCCAGGGAGGAGATACGCAGTATTTT. Translating gives CASTQGGDTQYF.

The J gene is TRBJ2-2, the V gene TRBV5-1; 9 bases map to TRBD2. CDR1 SGHRS and CDR2 YFSETQ come from the germline V gene. The V and J ends lost 7 bases and 5 bases, in that order; junction bases with no gene match: 6. CDR3 length equals 14 residues. In DNA form, the CDR3 reads TGCGCCAGCGCCCGACTAGCGGAAACCGGGGAGCTGTTTTTT. Residues: CASARLAETGELFF.

This chain connects TRBV7-9 to TRBJ1-1; possible D gene TRBD1, 5 bases. CDR1 and CDR2 from the germline V gene are SEHNR and FQNEAQ (reference sequence). The V gene lost 5 bases and the J gene lost 1 base, with 11 bases spanning the gap. The length of the CDR3 is 14 residues. The CDR3 reads CASSPSTENTEAFF. DNA for the CDR3: TGTGCCAGCAGCCCCTCGACAGAGAACACTGAAGCTTTCTTT.